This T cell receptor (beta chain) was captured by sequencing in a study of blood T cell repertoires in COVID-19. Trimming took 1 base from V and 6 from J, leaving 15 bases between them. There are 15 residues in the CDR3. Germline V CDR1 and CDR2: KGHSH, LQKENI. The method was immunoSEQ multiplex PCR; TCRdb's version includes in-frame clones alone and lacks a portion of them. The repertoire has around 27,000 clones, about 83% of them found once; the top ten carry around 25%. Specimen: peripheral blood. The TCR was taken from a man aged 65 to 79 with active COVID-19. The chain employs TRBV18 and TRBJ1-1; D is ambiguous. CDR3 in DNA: TGTGCCAGCTCACCACTCCCCCCGCCCGGGGCTGAAGCTTTCTTT. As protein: CASSPLPPPGAEAFF.